This T cell receptor (beta chain) was recorded in a study of CD8+CD57+ T cells in acquired aplastic anemia. Study in general: DNA per sorted CD4+ or CD8+ sample ranged about 0.2 to 30 ug, averaging roughly 3.2 ug.

CDR1 and CDR2 (germline): SNHLY, FYNNEI. The ends were cut back, 4 bases at V and 4 bases at J, with 16 bases in the middle. The CDR3 has 15 residues. Only patients with CD8+CD57+ cell expansion on flow cytometry were chosen for sequencing. Patients were therapy-naive when their blood was sampled. TCR beta VDJ combinations and CDR3 sequences were profiled from genomic DNA. Each CDR3 protein gets one entry after TCRdb re-called the reads with MiXCR. The sample lists under 200,000 distinct CDR3 sequences; around half were seen once. Sequencing was done on a sample of sorted CD4+, CD8+, or CD8+CD57+ T cells (not recorded which) from PBMCs. The TCR comes from a human donor with aplastic anemia. The chain uses TRBV2 and TRBJ1-1; possibly TRBD1 for D (5 bases). Written as DNA, the CDR3 is TGTGCCAGCAGTGGACGGGGGGGAGTTGGCACTGAAGCTTTCTTT. This encodes CASSGRGGVGTEAFF.